The sequence of this T cell receptor beta chain was determined in a study of tumor and adjacent non-tumor tissue in lung cancer. About the study: The cohort had about twelve adenocarcinoma, a couple of squamous cell and 1 small cell patients. Around 4.4 million productive TCRbeta reads were obtained per sample on average.

As for this clonotype: No conserved phenylalanine or tryptophan is present at the end of the CDR3, so a read error is the likely explanation.

This sample's RNA came from whole unsorted tissue. TCRbeta libraries were built with three rounds of nested PCR, modified from ARM-PCR. TCRdb processed the multiplex PCR reads anew with MiXCR; each CDR3 protein has one entry. Here the sample spans about 70,000 distinct CDR3 sequences, around 73% being singletons. Germline V gives CDR1 SGHDT, CDR2 YYEEEE. The CDR3 has 12 amino acids. V usage is TRBV5-6 and J usage is TRBJ2-7; D remains unclear. The sequenced material came from lung tumor tissue. The source of this sequence is a man in his sixties with non-small cell lung cancer. In nucleotides, the CDR3 is TGTACCAGCAGCTTGTCACGCTACGAGCAGTACTCC. Protein product: CTSSLSRYEQYS.